The text below deals with one TCR beta chain. The antigen is undetermined. This entry is derived from a study of T-cell memory formation after mild COVID-19. Study results and limitations: Contracting clones from day 15 to 85 showed balanced CD4/CD8; later expanders favored CD4+.

Constant-segment primers and 5'RACE yielded cDNA libraries for TCR alpha and TCR beta, each carrying sample barcodes and UMIs. One entry per CDR3 protein, called by TCRdb with MiXCR from the 5' RACE reads. The sample holds just under 150,000 distinct CDR3 sequences; 15% to 20% are singletons and the top ten take 2% to 2.5%. The sequencing input was PBMCs or a T cell subset sorted from them (not recorded which). This clonotype originated in an adult woman who had mild COVID-19 (a few samples of this study predate the infection). Cell type and time point are not known.

This CDR3 is CASSQERGRPQHF. Written as DNA, the CDR3 is TGTGCCAGCAGCCAAGAGAGGGGGAGGCCCCAGCATTTT. The chain links TRBV3-1 to TRBJ1-5, with a weak D call TRBD1 (6 bases). CDR1 is LGHDT and CDR2 is YNNKEL in the germline V gene (reference sequence). The CDR3 is 13 residues long. Trimming took off 0 bases at V and 9 bases at J, with 9 bases between the two ends.